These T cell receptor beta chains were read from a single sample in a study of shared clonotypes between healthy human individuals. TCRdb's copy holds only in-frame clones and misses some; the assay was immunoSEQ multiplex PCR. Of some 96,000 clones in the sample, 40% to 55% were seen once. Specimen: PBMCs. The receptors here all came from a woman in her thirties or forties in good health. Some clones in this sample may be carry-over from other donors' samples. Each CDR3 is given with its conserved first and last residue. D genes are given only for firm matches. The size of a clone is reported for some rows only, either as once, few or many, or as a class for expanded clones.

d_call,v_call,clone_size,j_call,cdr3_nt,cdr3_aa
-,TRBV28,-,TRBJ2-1,TGTGCCAGCAGTTTATCTAGCTCCTACAATGAGCAGTTCTTC,CASSLSSSYNEQFF
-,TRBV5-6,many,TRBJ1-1,TGTGCCAGCAGCATGGACTCACCGAACACTGAAGCTTTCTTT,CASSMDSPNTEAFF
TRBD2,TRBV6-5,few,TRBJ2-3,TGTGCCAGCAGTTACACCCCTAGCGGGAGCACAGATACGCAGTATTTT,CASSYTPSGSTDTQYF
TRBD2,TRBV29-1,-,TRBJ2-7,TGCAGCGTTGAGGGGGACTACTCCTACGAGCAGTACTTC,CSVEGDYSYEQYF
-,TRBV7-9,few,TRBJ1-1,TGTGCCAGCAGCTTAGAGACGAGGGGGACTGAAGCTTTCTTT,CASSLETRGTEAFF
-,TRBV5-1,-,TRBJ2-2,TGCGCCAGCAGCCCAAGGACCATGAACACCGGGGAGCTGTTTTTT,CASSPRTMNTGELFF
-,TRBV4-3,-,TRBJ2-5,TGCGCCAGCAGCCAAGATCAGCGAGGGGAGACCCAGTACTTC,CASSQDQRGETQYF
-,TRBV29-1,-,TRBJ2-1,TGCAGCGTTAACCCCGGGAAAGCTAGGTCCTACAATGAGCAGTTCTTC,CSVNPGKARSYNEQFF
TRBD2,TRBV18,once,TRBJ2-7,TGTGCCAGCTCACCACCGATGGGAGCGGGAACAGACCGGGACGAGCAGTACTTC,CASSPPMGAGTDRDEQYF
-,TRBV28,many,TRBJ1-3,TGTGCCAGCAGTTTAGTCCCCCACGGAAACACCATATATTTT,CASSLVPHGNTIYF